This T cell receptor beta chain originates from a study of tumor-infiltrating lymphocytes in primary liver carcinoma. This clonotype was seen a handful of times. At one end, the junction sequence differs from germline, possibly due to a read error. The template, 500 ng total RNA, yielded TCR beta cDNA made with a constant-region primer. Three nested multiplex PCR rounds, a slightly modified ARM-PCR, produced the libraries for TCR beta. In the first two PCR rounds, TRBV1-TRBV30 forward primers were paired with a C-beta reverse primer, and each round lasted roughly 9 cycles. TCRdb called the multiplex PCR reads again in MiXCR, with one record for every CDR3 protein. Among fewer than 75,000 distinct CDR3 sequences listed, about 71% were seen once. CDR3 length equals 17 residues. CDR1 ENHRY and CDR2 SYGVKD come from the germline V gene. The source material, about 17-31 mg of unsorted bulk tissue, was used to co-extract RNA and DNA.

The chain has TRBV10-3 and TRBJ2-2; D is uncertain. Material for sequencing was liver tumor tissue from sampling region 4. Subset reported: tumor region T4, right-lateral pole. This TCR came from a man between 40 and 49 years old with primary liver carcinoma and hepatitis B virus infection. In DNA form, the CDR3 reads TGCGCCATCAGTGAGTTCGAAGCCTGGTCAGACACTGGGGAGCTGTTTTTT. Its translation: CAISEFEAWSDTGELFF.